The present TCR beta chain was sequenced within a study of response to subunit inactivated influenza vaccine. General study findings and limits: The authors offered the suggestion that each seasonal influenza vaccination recruits few new T cells.

Looked up from germline, CDR1 is SGHRS and CDR2 is YFSETQ. The length of the CDR3 is 13 residues. V was pared by 5 bases and J by 8 bases, with 14 bases between. TCRdb used MiXCR to reprocess the RT-PCR reads, holding one entry per CDR3 protein. The table includes hundreds of thousands of distinct CDR3 sequences, approximately 10% detected once. A word on this clonotype: Its antigen is not identified.

The rearrangement uses TRBV5-1 and TRBJ2-1; the D gene is possibly TRBD1 (5 bases). The TCR originated in a man aged 45-65 years who received an inactivated influenza vaccine. The sequences come from PBMCs from blood, collected on the day of vaccination. For the CDR3, the DNA is TGCGCCAGCAGTTTGATAGTGGGGCATGAGCAGTTCTTC. Amino acid sequence: CASSLIVGHEQFF. Filled out from reference TRBV5-1 and TRBJ2-1, the complete variable domain reads KAGVTQTPRYLIKTRGQQVTLSCSPISGHRSVSWYQQTPGQGLQFLFEYFSETQRNKGNFPGRFSGRQFSNSRSEMNVSTLELGDSALYLCASSLIVGHEQFFGPGTRLTVL.